This T cell receptor beta chain was identified during a study of PD-1 blockade in classical Hodgkin lymphoma. TCRdb keeps only in-frame clones here, not all; method: immunoSEQ multiplex PCR. The table lists some 33,000 clones, 81% of them singletons, with about a sixth in the top ten. General study results and limits: CD4+ TCR diversity climbed significantly by C4D1, unlike CD8+ TCR diversity.

Germline CDR1 is SQVTM and CDR2 is ANQGSEA. V was clipped by 8 bases and J by 4 bases; unmatched bases: 6. The CDR3 consists of 13 residues. Time point defined: cycle 4 day 1 (C4D1), after 5 to 7 weeks of nivolumab. Every patient experienced relapse after autologous stem cell transplantation, and brentuximab vedotin exposure varied. This clone was counted a single time. The antigen is unknown. Sample: peripheral blood mononuclear cells (PBMCs), taken before the fourth cycle of nivolumab. The rearrangement uses TRBV29-1 and TRBJ1-5; 9 positions agree with TRBD1. This TCR was recovered from a human donor with classical Hodgkin lymphoma. The CDR3 loop is CSPGQGKNQPQHF. The CDR3 nucleotides read TGCAGCCCCGGACAGGGGAAGAATCAGCCCCAGCATTTT.